This TCR beta chain originates from a study of T cells in Graves' hyperthyroidism and ophthalmopathy (dated by TCRdb to between 2017 and 2020). Background on the whole study: Peripheral blood samples were taken at the time of initial diagnosis, prior to any treatment. TCR V-J signatures able to tell the groups apart were searched for in a discovery cohort of 95 to 100 patients, of whom 40 to 45 had Graves' ophthalmopathy and some 60 had stable Graves' hyperthyroidism. Whether ophthalmopathy could be predicted prospectively was tested in an independent validation cohort made up of under 20 hyperthyroidism patients plus 17 patients who later progressed to ophthalmopathy. The roughly 100 discovery patients were randomly divided into training and test sets at a 7:3 ratio. Thyroid tissue and blood T-cell repertoires from more than 5 Graves' hyperthyroidism patients were also compared in the study. After sampling, hyperthyroidism patients received methimazole starting at 30 mg daily, and ophthalmopathy patients received high-dose intravenous methylprednisolone. TCR Vbeta CDR3 sequencing of some 140 peripheral blood samples (43 ophthalmopathy, approximately 80 hyperthyroidism and approximately 17 progressor patients) is reported in the paper. What the study reported, not specific to this receptor: Sample size was not statistically predetermined, and investigators were not blinded to group allocation. Most expanded thyroid clonotypes (frequency above 0.001) were also detected in blood, a finding suggesting that blood repertoires may reflect thyroid immune responses. In cross-validation, a model built on a 13 V-J signature told ophthalmopathy apart from stable hyperthyroidism with approximately 90% sensitivity and roughly 81% specificity, and in testing the same model reached 80%/75%. In validation, progression to ophthalmopathy was predicted by the model with 70.59% sensitivity and 72.22% specificity, a median of roughly 6.4 months before onset.

A word on this clonotype: Its antigen is currently not known. Nothing much larger sits one base from this clone, and base qualities are not available.

Its CDR3 holds 15 amino acids, cysteine through phenylalanine. Solely the CDR3 DNA is kept, with 45 bases framed from the first base. From V the trimming removes 6 bases and from J it removes 2 bases, while the gene matches leave 8 bases of the junction unaccounted for. CDR1 and CDR2 are read off the germline V gene as WSHSY and SAAADI. TCR beta CDR3 regions were amplified from RNA transcripts. A first-round RT-PCR of the TCR CDR3 used the HTBI primer set with the Qiagen OneStep RT-PCR kit. Libraries were constructed in a second round of multiplex PCR, after which size selection and purification were carried out. Libraries were sequenced paired-end with 100 bp reads on an Illumina HiSeq2000. The source study handled its data this way. SOAPnuke was used to process the raw data, with reads discarded if the reads contained adapters or uncalled bases, had a mean Phred below 15, or lacked an exact constant-primer or identifier match. COPE v1.2.5 was used to merge the high-quality paired reads, and each unique nucleotide sequence was defined as a clonotype. MiTCR v1.1 was used to align clonotypes to the IMGT TRBV, TRBD and TRBJ reference segments. The analysis included only V-J combinations with a frequency above 0.0001, which together covered 99% to 99.2% of the repertoires. The TCS score was defined as F50 (clonal expansion) divided by E x V (chaos), with BLOSUM62-based TCRdist calculated between CDR3 peptides within each V-J. Welch's t-statistics and random forest reduced 514 V-J features to roughly 13, which were used in a naive Bayes classifier (R e1071). TCRdb trimmed public reads at Q25 via fastp, called clones via MiXCR and kept in-frame beta chains. Rows are unified per CDR3 protein, each entry keeping the most common DNA and genes. In this record, the V and J calls reflect TCRdb's handling and not the investigators' own analysis. For this sample there are fewer than 900,000 distinct CDR3 sequences; 15% to 20% appear just once. Around 8.1% of the sample is in the top ten clones.

A patient counted as having stable Graves' hyperthyroidism if no progression to ophthalmopathy occurred over 18 months of follow-up. Hyperthyroidism patients were aged 18 to 65 years and newly diagnosed, with disease duration of less than 2 months. Any patient with an uncontrolled infection, another autoimmune disease, pregnancy or lactation was excluded. Diagnoses were established on the basis of clinical symptoms, serum thyroxine and TRAb, thyroid ultrasound, and orbital computed tomography. PBMCs were separated from over 9 ml of fresh peripheral blood using Ficoll-Paque density gradient centrifugation. Total RNA was extracted with Trizol reagent, and quality was checked on an Agilent 2100 Bioanalyzer.

This receptor was taken from a man aged 18 to 29 with Graves' hyperthyroidism. The receptor chain draws on TRBV10-2 and TRBJ2-7; TRBD2 agrees with 9 junctional bases. Sample: blood. Here the CDR3 is given as CASSATAGGPYEQYF. The DNA reads as follows: TGCGCCAGCAGCGCCACAGCGGGAGGCCCCTACGAGCAGTACTTC.